This TCR beta chain appears in the sequencing data of a study of cytomegalovirus exposure and HLA in healthy donors. Trimming pared 5 bases from V and 1 base from J, leaving 9 bases between. The CDR3 runs 14 residues. CDR1 LNHDA and CDR2 SQIVND come from the germline V gene (reference sequence). Data came from immunoSEQ multiplex PCR; TCRdb stores just in-frame clones and leaves some out. The sample holds some 140,000 clones, just under 85% seen once. This receptor was identified in a woman under 40 in good health and CMV-seronegative. The material sequenced was PBMCs. V usage is TRBV19 and J usage is TRBJ1-3, with D unclear. CDR3 in amino acids: CASSLRASGNTIYF. In DNA, the CDR3 is TGTGCCAGTAGTTTGCGGGCATCTGGAAACACCATATATTTT.